Listed below are T cell receptor beta chains from one sample, sequenced in a study of cytomegalovirus exposure and HLA in healthy donors. Measured with immunoSEQ multiplex PCR; TCRdb has only the in-frame clones, and not every one. Of about 59,000 clones listed, roughly 75% are singletons. The sequenced material came from PBMCs. The receptors originated from a man younger than 40 in good health and CMV-seropositive. CDR3s include the opening cysteine and the closing phenylalanine or tryptophan. A D gene is named only where the DNA matches it firmly. Part of the rows lack a size; the others show once, few, many or a class for expanded clones.

J gene | V gene | D gene | clone size | CDR3 protein | CDR3 DNA
TRBJ1-5 | TRBV6-1 | . | once | CASSEHNQPQHF | TGTGCCAGCAGTGAACACAATCAGCCCCAGCATTTT
TRBJ1-1 | TRBV29-1 | . | . | CSVAPLLILNTEAFF | TGCAGCGTTGCTCCCCTACTGATACTCAACACTGAAGCTTTCTTT
TRBJ2-1 | TRBV7-2 | . | . | CASSSDGDNEQFF | TGTGCCAGCAGCTCGGACGGGGACAATGAGCAGTTCTTC
TRBJ2-1 | TRBV11-1 | TRBD1 | . | CASSAPVGTGYNEQFF | TGTGCCAGCAGCGCCCCCGTGGGGACAGGGTACAATGAGCAGTTCTTC
TRBJ2-1 | TRBV19 | TRBD1 | . | CASPLSRDRSYNEQFF | TGTGCCAGTCCCCTTTCCCGGGACAGATCCTACAATGAGCAGTTCTTC
TRBJ1-4 | TRBV19 | TRBD1 | . | CASSIFRPSYRGPNEKLFF | TGTGCCAGTAGTATCTTCCGGCCGTCCTACAGGGGCCCTAATGAAAAACTGTTTTTT
TRBJ1-2 | TRBV18 | . | . | CASSPERVYGYTF | TGTGCCAGCTCACCAGAACGGGTCTATGGCTACACCTTC
TRBJ2-3 | TRBV5-1 | TRBD2 | . | CASSLVGSGASTDTQYF | TGCGCCAGCAGCTTGGTTGGTAGCGGGGCGAGCACAGATACGCAGTATTTT
TRBJ2-1 | TRBV7-3 | TRBD2 | . | CASSLNAGGSYNEQFF | TGTGCCAGCAGCTTAAACGCGGGGGGCTCCTACAATGAGCAGTTCTTC
TRBJ2-4 | TRBV7-2 | TRBD2 | . | CASSPRPGRDIQYF | TGTGCCAGCAGCCCTCGTCCAGGGAGGGACATTCAGTACTTC
TRBJ2-1 | TRBV27 | TRBD1 | . | CASSLSRGNEQFF | TGTGCCAGCAGTTTGAGCAGGGGGAATGAGCAGTTCTTC
TRBJ2-1 | TRBV25-1 | TRBD2 | . | CASTTWGLASNEQFF | TGTGCCAGCACTACTTGGGGACTAGCCAGCAATGAGCAGTTCTTC
TRBJ2-1 | TRBV25-1 | . | . | CASRQTSSYNEQFF | TGTGCCAGCAGACAGACCTCGTCCTACAATGAGCAGTTCTTC
TRBJ1-2 | TRBV15 | . | once | CATSRDWGGGYGYTF | TGTGCCACCAGCAGAGATTGGGGGGGAGGCTATGGCTACACCTTC
TRBJ2-5 | TRBV15 | . | . | CATSRDIGVAETQYF | TGTGCCACCAGCAGAGATATAGGGGTAGCAGAGACCCAGTACTTC
TRBJ1-2 | TRBV7-2 | . | once | CASSLVLVGAGNYGYTF | TGTGCCAGCAGCTTAGTATTGGTGGGGGCTGGAAACTATGGCTACACCTTC
TRBJ1-2 | TRBV5-1 | TRBD1 | . | CASSMRTGSVDGYTF | TGCGCCAGCAGCATGAGGACAGGGTCGGTCGATGGCTACACCTTC
TRBJ2-1 | TRBV6-5 | TRBD2 | . | CASSYVAGGSNEQFF | TGTGCCAGCAGTTACGTAGCGGGGGGGTCGAATGAGCAGTTCTTC
TRBJ1-4 | TRBV6-5 | TRBD1 | . | CASSSTGVSDEKLFF | TGTGCCAGCAGTTCAACAGGGGTCTCGGATGAAAAACTGTTTTTT
TRBJ1-6 | TRBV11-1 | TRBD1 | . | CASSSGTALYERDSPLHF | TGTGCCAGCAGCTCCGGGACAGCCCTTTATGAAAGAGATTCACCCCTCCACTTT
TRBJ1-1 | TRBV5-4 | . | . | CASSPRDAQAEAFF | TGTGCCAGCAGCCCTCGGGATGCGCAAGCTGAAGCTTTCTTT
TRBJ2-1 | TRBV7-7 | . | . | CASSIGSSSYNEQFF | TGTGCCAGCAGCATCGGGTCGAGCTCCTACAATGAGCAGTTCTTC
TRBJ1-2 | TRBV6-1 | TRBD1 | . | CASSDPGTAWGYTF | TGTGCCAGCAGTGACCCCGGGACAGCTTGGGGCTACACCTTC
TRBJ1-1 | TRBV18 | TRBD1 | . | CASSVGQENTEAFF | TGTGCCAGCTCAGTCGGACAGGAGAACACTGAAGCTTTCTTT
TRBJ2-7 | TRBV19 | TRBD1 | . | CASSPGTGPYEQYF | TGTGCCAGTAGTCCCGGGACAGGTCCCTACGAGCAGTACTTC
TRBJ2-3 | TRBV7-2 | . | . | CASSFLANTDTQYF | TGTGCCAGCAGCTTCCTCGCTAACACAGATACGCAGTATTTT
TRBJ2-7 | TRBV28 | TRBD2 | . | CASSAPLAGGNYEQYF | TGTGCCAGCAGTGCCCCACTAGCGGGGGGAAATTACGAGCAGTACTTC